Below are 17 T cell receptor beta chains sequenced from a single sample in a study of blood T cell repertoires in COVID-19. Libraries were prepared by immunoSEQ multiplex PCR; TCRdb keeps only in-frame clonotypes and omits some of them. The table shows hundreds of thousands of clones, with around 92% occurring only once. The specimen sequenced was peripheral blood. Receptors originate from a man in his forties or fifties with acute or convalescent COVID-19.

The CDR3, as DNA: TGCGCCAGCAGCCAATCGGGGGAAAAACTGTTTTTT. Its protein is CASSQSGEKLFF. This chain links TRBV4-1 with TRBJ1-4; D not certain. This CDR3 comprises 12 residues. Germline-derived CDR1 and CDR2 are MGHRA and YSYEKL. V was shortened by 2 bases and J by 8 bases, with 6 bases between the two germline ends.

The chain combines TRBV11-2 with TRBJ2-7; 8 nucleotides line up with TRBD1. Germline assignment: CDR1 SGHAT and CDR2 FQNNGV. The V segment lost 5 bases and the J segment 7 bases; nucleotides outside the gene matches: 7. This CDR3 is 13 amino acids long. CDR3 sequence (DNA): TGTGCCAGCAGCAGAGACAGGGGTGGAGAGCAGTACTTC. Protein product: CASSRDRGGEQYF.

The J gene is TRBJ1-3, the V gene TRBV2; D unresolved. V gave up 3 bases and J gave up 0 bases, with 9 bases separating them. CDR1 and CDR2 (germline): SNHLY, FYNNEI. The CDR3 spans 15 residues. CDR3 DNA: TGTGCCAGCAGTGAGCTGAGTCACTCTGGAAACACCATATATTTT. It codes for CASSELSHSGNTIYF.

V and J are TRBV5-1 and TRBJ2-2; no reliable D call. This CDR3 comprises 16 residues. V was cut by 2 bases and J by 1 base, with 12 bases left in between. Germline assignment: CDR1 SGHRS and CDR2 YFSETQ. In nucleotides, the CDR3 is TGCGCCAGCAGCTTCGCGGTCGGATTGAACACCGGGGAGCTGTTTTTT. Its protein product is CASSFAVGLNTGELFF.

The genes are TRBV3-1 (or the pseudogene TRBV3-2) and TRBJ2-1, with TRBD2 matching over 9 bases. This CDR3 spans 18 amino acids. Germline V gene sequence: CDR1 LGHDT, CDR2 YNNKEL (reference sequence). V shed 1 base and J 2 bases; nucleotides not matched to a gene: 9. The CDR3 sequence: CASSQVATSGHPYNEQFF. The CDR3 DNA reads as TGTGCCAGCAGCCAAGTTGCGACTAGCGGACACCCCTACAATGAGCAGTTCTTC.

The chain carries TRBV28 and TRBJ1-1, with unresolved D. The length of the CDR3 is 12 residues. Per germline, CDR1 MDHEN and CDR2 SYDVKM. The DNA of the CDR3 is TGTGCTCATCGACGAGACACCTCTGAAGCTTTCTTT. This codes for CAHRRDTSEAFF.

The V and J genes are TRBV20-1 and TRBJ2-2; 10 nucleotides agree with TRBD2. Trimming cost V 3 bases and J 4 bases; bases outside gene matches: 8. The CDR3 covers 16 residues. CDR1 and CDR2 from the germline V gene are DFQATT and SNEGSKA (reference sequence). In nucleotides, the CDR3 is TGCAGTGCTAGTAGTCCCAGCGGGGGGGTCACCGGGGAGCTGTTTTTT. This encodes CSASSPSGGVTGELFF.

V is TRBV3-1 (or the pseudogene TRBV3-2) and J is TRBJ2-3, with D maybe TRBD2 (5 bases). This CDR3 is 16 amino acids long. CDR1 and CDR2 from the germline V gene are LGHDT and YNNKEL (reference sequence). The V end lost 1 base, the J end lost 2 bases, and 13 bases lay between the germline ends. CDR3 nucleotides: TGTGCCAGCAGCCAAGGGGTGGGAGTGAACACAGATACGCAGTATTTT. Translating gives CASSQGVGVNTDTQYF.

Details on this clone: Other nucleotide sequences from this sample produce the same CDR3. The chain couples TRBV12-3 or TRBV12-4 to TRBJ1-6, with 7 bases lining up with TRBD1. V lost 6 bases to trimming and J lost 7 bases; unmatched junction nucleotides: 3. CDR3 length equals 13 residues. The CDR3 nucleotides are TGTGCCAGCAGGACAGGGTACAATTCACCCCTCCACTTT. Translation gives CASRTGYNSPLHF.

This clone showed up just once. In DNA, the CDR3 is TGTGCCAGCAGCGTAGATCCCTCGATGGCGGACAGTAGCTATGGCTACACCTTC. Translation gives CASSVDPSMADSSYGYTF. V usage is TRBV9 and J usage is TRBJ1-2; possibly TRBD1 for D (6 bases). CDR3 length: 18 amino acids. V was pared by 0 bases and J by 4 bases, with 22 bases between. Germline assignment: CDR1 SGDLS and CDR2 YYNGEE.

This chain links TRBV7-9 with TRBJ1-3; no definite D call. V was shortened by 3 bases and J by 2 bases, with 14 bases between the two germline ends. The CDR3 covers 16 residues. Germline CDR1 SEHNR, CDR2 FQNEAQ (reference sequence). In nucleotides, the CDR3 is TGTGCCAGCAGCTTCGAATATGGCGGCACTGGAAACACCATATATTTT. As protein: CASSFEYGGTGNTIYF.

The gene calls are TRBV5-1 and TRBJ2-3; 9 bases are a match to TRBD2. There are 16 residues in the CDR3. V trimming: 0 bases; J trimming: 8 bases; junction bases outside the gene matches: 10. From germline, CDR1 is SGHRS and CDR2 YFSETQ. CDR3 residues: CASSLEGTSGWATQYF. CDR3 nucleotides: TGCGCCAGCAGCTTGGAAGGTACTAGCGGGTGGGCTACGCAGTATTTT.

The genes are TRBV3-1 (or the pseudogene TRBV3-2) and TRBJ1-2; D is possibly TRBD1 (6 bases). The CDR3 spans 14 residues. CDR1 is LGHDT, CDR2 YNNKEL, per germline (reference sequence). Trimming left V 3 bases short and J 8 bases short, with 16 bases between. The CDR3 DNA follows: TGTGCCAGCAGCCAGGTCGACAGGTCAGGGGGCTACACCTTC. Translated: CASSQVDRSGGYTF.

The chain links TRBV6-5 to TRBJ2-7; 9 bases line up with TRBD1. The germline gives CDR1 MNHEY, CDR2 SVGAGI. Germline trimming cut 5 bases from V and 6 bases from J; bases unmatched to any gene: 5. The CDR3 contains 13 residues. The CDR3, as DNA: TGTGCCAGCAGTACGGGGACAGGGCTCGAGCAGTACTTC. It specifies CASSTGTGLEQYF.

The chain combines TRBV24-1 with TRBJ2-3; 8 nucleotides match TRBD1. Germline CDR1 KGHDR, CDR2 SFDVKD. The V gene end was trimmed by 7 bases and the J gene end by 4 bases; junction bases not matched to a gene: 3. The CDR3 consists of 13 residues. The CDR3 sequence: CATRDRDADTQYF. CDR3 sequence (DNA): TGTGCCACCAGGGACAGGGACGCAGATACGCAGTATTTT.

The chain couples TRBV15 to TRBJ1-3; D unclear. With 0 bases removed from V and 0 bases from J, the gap between germline ends came to 9 bases. The CDR3 length is 16 residues. Germline assignment: CDR1 LNHNV and CDR2 YYDKDF (reference sequence). The CDR3 sequence: CATSRELGLSGNTIYF. As DNA, the CDR3 is TGTGCCACCAGCAGAGAACTGGGCCTCTCTGGAAACACCATATATTTT. Full variable domain (rest looked up from reference TRBV15 and TRBJ1-3): DAMVIQNPRYQVTQFGKPVTLSCSQTLNHNVMYWYQQKSSQAPKLLFHYYDKDFNNEADTPDNFQSRRPNTSFCFLDIRSPGLGDTAMYLCATSRELGLSGNTIYFGEGSWLTVV.

V and J are TRBV6-1 and TRBJ1-2, with 12 bases aligning to TRBD1. V dropped 4 bases and J dropped 4; count of bases not matched to a gene: 10. CDR3 size: 17 residues. Germline CDR1 and CDR2: MNHNS and SASEGT. This CDR3 is CASSGGTGGGAGYGYTF. As DNA, the CDR3 is TGTGCCAGCAGTGGAGGGACAGGGGGCGGGGCGGGCTATGGCTACACCTTC.